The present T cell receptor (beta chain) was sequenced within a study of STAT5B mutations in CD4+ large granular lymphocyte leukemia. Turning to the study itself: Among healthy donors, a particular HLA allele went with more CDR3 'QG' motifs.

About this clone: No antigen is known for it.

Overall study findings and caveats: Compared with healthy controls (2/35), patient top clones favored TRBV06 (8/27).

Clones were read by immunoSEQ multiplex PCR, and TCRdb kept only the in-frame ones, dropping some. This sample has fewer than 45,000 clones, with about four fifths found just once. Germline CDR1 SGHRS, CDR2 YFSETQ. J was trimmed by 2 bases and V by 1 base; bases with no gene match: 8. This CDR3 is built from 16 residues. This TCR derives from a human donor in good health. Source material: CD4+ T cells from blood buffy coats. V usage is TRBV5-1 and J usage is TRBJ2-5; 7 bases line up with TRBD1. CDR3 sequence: CASSLTNRGDQETQYF. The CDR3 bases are TGCGCCAGCAGCTTGACAAACAGGGGCGATCAAGAGACCCAGTACTTC. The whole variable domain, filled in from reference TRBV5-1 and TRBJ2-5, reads KAGVTQTPRYLIKTRGQQVTLSCSPISGHRSVSWYQQTPGQGLQFLFEYFSETQRNKGNFPGRFSGRQFSNSRSEMNVSTLELGDSALYLCASSLTNRGDQETQYFGPGTRLLVL.